Sequencing of this T cell receptor (beta chain) was carried out in a study of radiotherapy plus CTLA-4 blockade in lung cancer. Findings and limits, study-wide: Early blood T cell clone changes and increased post-radiation serum interferon-beta were reportedly the strongest response predictors.

A remark on this clone: Its antigen is currently unknown.

TCRdb's table, derived via immunoSEQ multiplex PCR, lists solely in-frame clones and lacks some. Of some 90,000 clones listed, around 83% are singletons. Germline lookup yields CDR1 SGHKS and CDR2 YYEKEE (reference sequence). The length of the CDR3 is 18 residues. The germline V and J ends were trimmed by 4 bases and 0 bases, with 17 bases remaining between them. Specimen: peripheral blood, collected from a patient treated with radiotherapy plus ipilimumab. The sequence was collected from a human donor with non-small cell lung cancer who had stable disease on radiotherapy plus ipilimumab. The chain links TRBV5-5 to TRBJ2-6; D gene uncertain. The CDR3: CASSLLPDPNSGANVLTF. For the CDR3, the DNA is TGTGCCAGCAGCCTACTTCCAGACCCAAACTCTGGGGCCAACGTCCTGACTTTC.